The present entry profiles one T cell receptor (beta chain) with its context. What it recognizes is unknown. This sample's time point: recipient sample about 28 days before transplant, after cytoreduction. Blood collection times were about day -28 and days 30, 100, 180 posttransplant. The data are from a study of T cell clonotyping in hematopoietic cell transplantation. Study at large: Recipients' pretransplant samples followed cytoreduction.

Produced via immunoSEQ multiplex PCR; TCRdb's table is partial and in-frame only. Of roughly 45,000 clones detected, more than 75% appear once; the ten largest clones hold about 6.1%. Whole-study results and caveats: Broader posttransplant TCR repertoire diversity was predicted by graft donor and pretransplant recipient Inverse Simpson Index values. Few recipient clonotypes overlapped donors; over 95% were de novo at given depth.

The CDR3 loop spans 14 amino acids. Germline V CDR1 and CDR2: LNHDA, SQIVND (reference sequence). Germline trimming cut 3 bases from V and 4 bases from J; bases unmatched to any gene: 4. V is TRBV19 and J is TRBJ1-1; TRBD1 agrees at 8 bases. Sequenced material: peripheral blood mononuclear cells, taken before stem cell transplant. The receptor comes from a man aged 55-75 years with biphenotypic leukemia. Some clones in this sample may be carry-over from other donors' samples. CDR3 residues: CASSIQGAGTEAFF. CDR3 in DNA: TGTGCCAGTAGTATCCAGGGGGCCGGCACTGAAGCTTTCTTT.